A selection of T cell receptor beta chains follows, all from one sample in a study of blood T cell repertoires in COVID-19. Generated by immunoSEQ multiplex PCR, the TCRdb table keeps only in-frame clones and is missing some. The top ten hold 7% to 7.5% of the sample, which has about 400,000 clones, 75% to 90% seen once. Source material: peripheral blood. The receptor source for this set is an older woman with COVID-19, enrolled during active disease. Both conserved end residues are part of each CDR3. D genes are given only for firm matches. Expanded clones are given a class, and other clones once, few, many or no size at all.

v_call,clone_size,j_call,d_call,cdr3_nt,cdr3_aa
TRBV25-1,.,TRBJ1-6,.,TGTGCCAGCAGTGAATATATTAGTTCACCCCTCCACTTT,CASSEYISSPLHF
TRBV7-9,.,TRBJ1-3,.,TGTGCCAGCAGCTTAAAGGGTACAGGAGAGAACACCATATATTTT,CASSLKGTGENTIYF
TRBV18,.,TRBJ2-7,TRBD2,TGTGCCAGCTCACCCCCCGGACTAGGCAACTACGAGCAGTACTTC,CASSPPGLGNYEQYF
TRBV2,.,TRBJ1-6,.,TGTGCCAGCAGATACGGAGGGGAGTCACCCCTCCACTTT,CASRYGGESPLHF
TRBV5-4,.,TRBJ2-5,TRBD1,TGTGCCAGCAGACAGGGGGGTTTCCAAGAGACCCAGTACTTC,CASRQGGFQETQYF
TRBV2,.,TRBJ1-1,TRBD1,TGTGCCAGCAGTCAAACAGGGGTCGGCACTGAAGCTTTCTTT,CASSQTGVGTEAFF
TRBV4-1,.,TRBJ2-2,.,TGCGCCAGCAGCCAAGAGTTCGGCAGGGCCCTCGCCGGTAACCCCGGGGAGCTGTTTTTT,CASSQEFGRALAGNPGELFF
TRBV9,.,TRBJ1-6,.,TGTGCCAGCAGCGACACAGGGAACTATAATTCACCCCTCCACTTT,CASSDTGNYNSPLHF
TRBV11-3,.,TRBJ1-1,.,TGTGCCAGCAGTAGGGGGAGGGTTTCTGGACTTGAAGCTTTCTTT,CASSRGRVSGLEAFF
TRBV5-6,.,TRBJ2-6,TRBD2,TGTGCCAGCAGCTTGCTGGGACTAGCGAGCTCTGGGGCCAACGTCCTGACTTTC,CASSLLGLASSGANVLTF
TRBV19,.,TRBJ2-1,TRBD2,TGTGCCAGTAGATCCCACCGCGGGGGAGTCAATGAGCAGTTCTTC,CASRSHRGGVNEQFF
TRBV5-4,.,TRBJ1-1,TRBD1,TGTGCCAGCAGCGGATACAGGGGGGGTATGAACACTGAAGCTTTCTTT,CASSGYRGGMNTEAFF
TRBV13,.,TRBJ1-3,TRBD1,TGTGCCAGCAGCTGGACAGGGGGAAACACCATATATTTT,CASSWTGGNTIYF
TRBV7-9,.,TRBJ2-2,.,TGTGCCAGCAAGGTCGGAGAGAACACCGGGGAGCTGTTTTTT,CASKVGENTGELFF
TRBV7-9,.,TRBJ1-2,TRBD1,TGTGCCAGCAGCCCCGGACAGGGAGTATCGAACTATGGCTACACCTTC,CASSPGQGVSNYGYTF
TRBV5-1,.,TRBJ1-1,.,TGCGCCAGCGGATTTAACAGGGATGCTGAAGCTTTCTTT,CASGFNRDAEAFF
TRBV4-1,.,TRBJ1-1,TRBD1,TGCGCCAGCAGCTGGACAGGCGAAGCTTTCTTT,CASSWTGEAFF
TRBV5-4,few,TRBJ1-2,.,TGTGCCAGCAGCCAGTACAGGGATAACTATGGCTACACCTTC,CASSQYRDNYGYTF
TRBV18,.,TRBJ1-1,TRBD1,TGTGCCAGCTCACCAACCCCAACAGGGGACACTGAAGCTTTCTTT,CASSPTPTGDTEAFF
TRBV5-1,.,TRBJ2-5,TRBD1,TGCGCCAGCAGCTTGGCCGGGACAGAAGAAGAGACCCAGTACTTC,CASSLAGTEEETQYF
TRBV5-1,.,TRBJ1-1,.,TGCGCCAGCAGCTTGTCGGGACAAGTCGCAAACACTGAAGCTTTCTTT,CASSLSGQVANTEAFF
TRBV27,.,TRBJ2-7,.,TGTGCCAGCCGACTATCGAGGGACTTCTCCTACGAGCAGTACTTC,CASRLSRDFSYEQYF
TRBV20-1,.,TRBJ2-1,TRBD2,TGCAGTGCTAGTCGGGGGGATGAGCAGTTCTTC,CSASRGDEQFF
TRBV19,.,TRBJ2-2,.,TGTGCCAGTAGTATGGGGCGGGGGCCAATTATCGGGGAGCTGTTTTTT,CASSMGRGPIIGELFF
TRBV7-9,.,TRBJ2-5,TRBD1,TGTGCCAGCAGCGCTGGACAGGGAGAGACCCAGTACTTC,CASSAGQGETQYF
TRBV9,.,TRBJ1-4,TRBD1,TGTGCCAGCAGCACTACAGGGGCGACTAATGAAAAACTGTTTTTT,CASSTTGATNEKLFF
TRBV5-1,.,TRBJ2-3,.,TGCGCCAGCAGCTTCCAGGACTGGAGCACAGATACGCAGTATTTT,CASSFQDWSTDTQYF
TRBV5-6,.,TRBJ1-3,.,TGTGCCAGCAGCTGGGGGCTGGCTGGAAACACCATATATTTT,CASSWGLAGNTIYF
TRBV15,.,TRBJ1-2,.,TGTGCCACCAGCAGAGTTAGCCGTGACTATGGCTACACCTTC,CATSRVSRDYGYTF
TRBV10-1,once,TRBJ2-2,.,TGCGCCAGCAGTGATAATCCGGGTAAAGGTGCGAACACCGGGGAGCTGTTTTTT,CASSDNPGKGANTGELFF
TRBV4-3,.,TRBJ2-3,TRBD2,TGCGCCAGCAGCCAATCAGCGGGGGGTCCCTCTAGCACAGATACGCAGTATTTT,CASSQSAGGPSSTDTQYF
TRBV9,.,TRBJ1-2,.,TGTGCCAGCAACAGAGATGAGGGCGGCTACACCTTC,CASNRDEGGYTF
TRBV5-6,.,TRBJ2-7,TRBD2,TGTGCCAGCAGCTTGCCGCCTAGCGGGCTATACGAGCAGTACTTC,CASSLPPSGLYEQYF
TRBV6-2/TRBV6-3,.,TRBJ2-7,.,TGTGCCAGCAGTGAGGGCTACGAGCAGTACTTC,CASSEGYEQYF
TRBV14,.,TRBJ1-2,TRBD1,TGTGCCAGCAGGGCGGGACAGGGCTATGGCTACACCTTC,CASRAGQGYGYTF
TRBV7-8,.,TRBJ1-2,.,TGTGCCAGCAGCTTAGTAGAAAGGGGAAACTATGGCTACACCTTC,CASSLVERGNYGYTF
TRBV3-1/TRBV3-2,.,TRBJ2-1,.,TGTGCCAGCAGCCGGCAGGGCGGAGTTGTCAATGAGCAGTTCTTC,CASSRQGGVVNEQFF
TRBV3-1/TRBV3-2,.,TRBJ1-1,TRBD1,TGTGCCACCCTAGGAACAGGGGGCTCTGGAGCTTTCTTT,CATLGTGGSGAFF
TRBV3-1/TRBV3-2,.,TRBJ2-1,TRBD1,TGTGCCAGCAACGCCGGGACAGGGTCCTACAATGAGCAGTTCTTC,CASNAGTGSYNEQFF
TRBV2,.,TRBJ1-6,.,TGTGCCAGCAGTGACCCAGGGGATTCACCCCTCCACTTT,CASSDPGDSPLHF
TRBV5-1,.,TRBJ2-3,TRBD2,TGCGCCAGCAGATTACTAGCGGGGGTACAAGATACGCAGTATTTT,CASRLLAGVQDTQYF
TRBV12-3/TRBV12-4,.,TRBJ1-5,.,TGTGCCAGCAGTTCCCGGGGTCAGCCCCAGCATTTT,CASSSRGQPQHF
TRBV19,.,TRBJ1-1,TRBD1,TGTGCCAGTAGTATAGTAGGGGGCGGGAACACTGAAGCTTTCTTT,CASSIVGGGNTEAFF
TRBV29-1,once,TRBJ1-2,TRBD1,TGCAGCGTTGATATGGCAGGGGGCTATGGCTACACCTTC,CSVDMAGGYGYTF
TRBV5-1,.,TRBJ2-7,.,TGCGCCAGCAGCCTGGATTCGGTATCCTACGAGCAGTACTTC,CASSLDSVSYEQYF
TRBV4-2,.,TRBJ1-5,.,TGTGCCAGCAGCCGAGAAGGGTCGGGGTGGTTCCAGCCCCAGCATTTT,CASSREGSGWFQPQHF
TRBV19,once,TRBJ2-3,TRBD2,TGTGCCTCCTCTAGCGGGGGCCTCAGAAATACGCAGTATTTT,CASSSGGLRNTQYF
TRBV11-3,.,TRBJ1-2,.,TGTGCCAGCAGCGACACGGGGGGAAACTATGGCTACACCTTC,CASSDTGGNYGYTF
TRBV10-1,.,TRBJ2-5,TRBD2,TGCGCCAGCAGTCCACAGCGGGGCCCGTCCGGAGAGACCCAGTACTTC,CASSPQRGPSGETQYF
TRBV7-9,.,TRBJ2-1,.,TGTGCCAGCAGCTTAACCGGGGGCTACAATGAGCAGTTCTTC,CASSLTGGYNEQFF
TRBV24-1,.,TRBJ1-2,.,TGTGCCACCAGTGTTCGGGTCCGCCCCGGTGGCTACACCTTC,CATSVRVRPGGYTF
TRBV2,.,TRBJ2-3,TRBD2,TGTGCCAGCAGACCCAGGGGTGGCGGGGGGATAGCCGGAGATACGCAGTATTTT,CASRPRGGGGIAGDTQYF
TRBV5-6,.,TRBJ2-7,.,TGTGCCAGCAGCTTAGACATGACCCAAGGAAGCGAGCAGTACTTC,CASSLDMTQGSEQYF
TRBV19,.,TRBJ1-2,TRBD1,TGTGCCAGTACTACGACAGGGAACTATGGCTACACCTTC,CASTTTGNYGYTF
TRBV5-5,.,TRBJ1-1,.,TGTGCCAGCAGCTTCGGCGGGTCGAACACTGAAGCTTTCTTT,CASSFGGSNTEAFF
TRBV7-2,.,TRBJ2-4,.,TGTGCCAGCAGCTTTGGACTAGGGGGGAACATTCAGTACTTC,CASSFGLGGNIQYF
TRBV18,few,TRBJ1-2,.,TGTGCCAGTACGGCAGGGGCGAGCTATGGCTACACCTTC,CASTAGASYGYTF
TRBV6-5,.,TRBJ1-3,.,TGTGCCAGCAGTTACTCGACCGGGGTTGGAAACACCATATATTTT,CASSYSTGVGNTIYF
TRBV7-9,.,TRBJ2-7,.,TGTGCCAGCAGCTTCGCCACCGGGGGATGGTCCTACGAGCAGTACTTC,CASSFATGGWSYEQYF
TRBV5-4,.,TRBJ2-7,TRBD1,TGTGCCAGCAGCTCCGGACAGGGTAGCTCCTACGAGCAGTACTTC,CASSSGQGSSYEQYF